This T cell receptor beta chain derives from a study of cytomegalovirus exposure and HLA in healthy donors. Here immunoSEQ multiplex PCR was the method, and the copy in TCRdb shows in-frame clones only, minus some. The profile shows over 150,000 clones, more than 65% of them singletons. A remark on this clone: The antigen is not known.

This CDR3 is built from 13 residues. CDR1 and CDR2 from the germline V gene are ENHRY and SYGVKD. V was trimmed by 7 bases and J by 0 bases, leaving 7 bases between them. Study-level findings and limits: The study recorded 164 TCR beta chains that were cytomegalovirus-associated.

The source is a woman aged 18-30 years in good health and CMV-seropositive. Input material: PBMCs. This chain connects TRBV10-3 to TRBJ1-3; the D is unclear. The CDR3 protein is CAIMESSGNTIYF. The CDR3 nucleotides read TGTGCCATCATGGAGAGCTCTGGAAACACCATATATTTT.